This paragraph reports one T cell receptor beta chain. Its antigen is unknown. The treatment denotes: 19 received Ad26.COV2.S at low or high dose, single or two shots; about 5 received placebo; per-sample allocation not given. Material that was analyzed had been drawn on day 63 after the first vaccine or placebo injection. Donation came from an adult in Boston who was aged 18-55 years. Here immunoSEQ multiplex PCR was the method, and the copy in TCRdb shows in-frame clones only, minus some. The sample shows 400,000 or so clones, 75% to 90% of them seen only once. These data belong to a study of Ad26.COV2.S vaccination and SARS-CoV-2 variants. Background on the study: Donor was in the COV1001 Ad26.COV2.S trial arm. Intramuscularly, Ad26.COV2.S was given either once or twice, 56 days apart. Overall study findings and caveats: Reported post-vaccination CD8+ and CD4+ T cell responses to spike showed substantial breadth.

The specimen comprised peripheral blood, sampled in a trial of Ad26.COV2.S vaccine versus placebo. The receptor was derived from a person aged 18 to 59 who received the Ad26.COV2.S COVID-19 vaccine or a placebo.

The CDR3 loop reads CASSRLADNEQFF. Written as DNA, the CDR3 is TGCGCCAGCAGTAGACTAGCGGACAATGAGCAGTTCTTC. V gene TRBV4-1 combines with J gene TRBJ2-1; 9 bases are a match to TRBD2. Germline V gene sequence: CDR1 MGHRA, CDR2 YSYEKL. Trimming took 6 bases from V and 5 from J; bases not matched to a gene: 2. The CDR3 sequence is 13 residues long.